This T cell receptor beta chain is from a study of cytomegalovirus exposure and HLA in healthy donors. Points from the study as a whole: V- and J-gene trimming of TCR beta was linked (in a later analysis) to a missense DCLRE1C variant. V segments that were indistinguishable, TRBV6-2 and TRBV6-3 among them, were omitted from analysis.

The CDR3 is made up of 12 amino acids. Germline loops: CDR1 PRHDT, CDR2 FYEKMQ (reference sequence). Trimming took off 3 bases at V and 15 bases at J, with 15 bases between the two ends. This clone showed up just a few times. The target antigen is unknown. 60 Vbeta and 13 Jbeta primers were used in PCR. Sequencing was performed with immunoSEQ multiplex PCR; in TCRdb, only in-frame clones are kept and a portion is missing. The table shows 180,000 or so clones, with 75% to 80% occurring only once. Sequencing was done on a sample of PBMCs. The V gene is TRBV13, the J gene TRBJ2-1; D is possibly TRBD2 (6 bases). This receptor was taken from a man in his forties or fifties in good health and CMV-seropositive. The CDR3: CASSFSGTGAFF. In nucleotides, the CDR3 is TGTGCCAGCAGCTTCTCCGGGACTGGGGCGTTCTTC. Complete variable domain (other parts from reference TRBV13 and TRBJ2-1): AAGVIQSPRHLIKEKRETATLKCYPIPRHDTVYWYQQGPGQDPQFLISFYEKMQSDKGSIPDRFSAQQFSDYHSELNMSSLELGDSALYFCASSFSGTGAFFGPGTRLTVL.